The 5 T cell receptor beta chains below all came from one sample that was sequenced in a study of regulatory T cells in long-lasting Graves disease. Time point: newly diagnosed GD, antithyroid drugs for less than 3 months. Scientists built the TCR library using RNA that was extracted from PBMCs. Relying on iRepertoire HTBI primers and Arm-PCR of CDR3 regions, the team built TCR beta libraries. TCRdb re-called the multiplex PCR reads with MiXCR, one entry per CDR3 protein. The sample shows roughly 560,000 distinct CDR3 sequences, 12% of them seen only once. These records were also assigned to another study, of T cells in Graves' hyperthyroidism and ophthalmopathy.

The starting material was peripheral blood mononuclear cells (PBMCs), obtained at new diagnosis, from a patient treated with antithyroid drugs. Receptor source: a woman aged 30 to 39 with Graves disease.

This clonotype was recorded at least ten times. The chain is built from TRBV28 and TRBJ2-4, with TRBD2 matching over 8 bases. The CDR3 runs 13 residues. CDR1 MDHEN and CDR2 SYDVKM come from the germline V gene. V shed 2 bases and J 7 bases; nucleotides not matched to a gene: 1. The CDR3, as DNA: TGTGCCAGCAGTTTAAGGACTAGCAACATTCAGTACTTC. Translating it yields CASSLRTSNIQYF.

This clonotype occurred a few times. The chain recombines TRBV25-1 with TRBJ2-1; possibly TRBD1 or TRBD2 for D (5 bases each). V lost 0 bases to trimming and J lost 10 bases, with 19 bases between them. The CDR3 totals 16 residues. Germline V gives CDR1 MGHDK, CDR2 SYGVNS. The CDR3 sequence: CASSEYWETRGEEQFF. DNA for the CDR3: TGTGCCAGCAGTGAATATTGGGAAACTAGGGGCGAGGAGCAGTTCTTC.

This clonotype has a count of ten or more. The chain uses TRBV20-1 and TRBJ1-1; D is uncertain. The germline V and J ends were trimmed by 3 bases and 3 bases, with 14 bases remaining between them. The CDR3 spans 14 residues. Germline-derived CDR1 and CDR2 are DFQATT and SNEGSKA (reference sequence). CDR3 bases: TGCAGTGCTAGGCAGGCTGGGGTCGACACTGAAGCTTTCTTT. It translates to CSARQAGVDTEAFF.

This clonotype was counted only a few times. One end of the junction varies from germline; a read error may be responsible. The V call is TRBV29-1, the J call TRBJ1-4; 11 bases match TRBD1. The V gene's germline CDR1 is SQVTM and CDR2 ANQGSEA. The CDR3 is 14 amino acids. The CDR3 is CGVQRTGGDEKLFF. For the CDR3, the DNA is TGCGGCGTGCAGCGGACAGGGGGCGATGAAAAACTGTTTTTT.

This clonotype was recorded at least ten times. This chain joins TRBV28 and TRBJ1-6; D is possibly TRBD1 (6 bases). V was clipped by 6 bases and J by 7 bases, with 16 bases between them. Germline V gene lookup returns CDR1 MDHEN and CDR2 SYDVKM. CDR3 length equals 15 residues. The CDR3 coding sequence is TGTGCCAGCAGGATCCGGGGGCAATCGAATTCACCCCTCCACTTT. It yields the protein CASRIRGQSNSPLHF.